The 28 T cell receptor beta chains below come from one sample, sequenced in a study of Ad26.COV2.S vaccination and SARS-CoV-2 variants. The treatment was: over 15 received Ad26.COV2.S at low or high dose, single or two shots; several received placebo; per-sample allocation not given. Vaccine and placebo recipients were sampled on day 63 after the first injection. Assay used: immunoSEQ multiplex PCR; TCRdb lists only in-frame clones, some missing. Found here are about 680,000 clones, around 89% of them singletons; the top ten hold approximately 1.5%. Sequenced here: peripheral blood, sampled in a trial of Ad26.COV2.S vaccine versus placebo. The receptors were sampled from a person aged 18 to 59 who received the Ad26.COV2.S COVID-19 vaccine or a placebo.

V is TRBV11-3 and J is TRBJ2-5; weak D call: TRBD1 (6 bases). Trimming pared 1 base from V and 4 bases from J, leaving 16 bases between. There are 16 residues in the CDR3. Germline values: CDR1 SGHNT, CDR2 YENEEA. The DNA for the CDR3 is TGTGCCAGCAGCTTAGGGGGCAGGGTACAGGGAGAGACCCAGTACTTC. Translated, it gives CASSLGGRVQGETQYF. Complete variable domain (other parts from reference TRBV11-3 and TRBJ2-5): EAGVVQSPRYKIIEKKQPVAFWCNPISGHNTLYWYLQNLGQGPELLIRYENEEAVDDSQLPKDRFSAERLKGVDSTLKIQPAELGDSAVYLCASSLGGRVQGETQYFGPGTRLLVL.

The V gene is TRBV10-3, the J gene TRBJ2-7; D is uncertain. CDR3 length: 14 residues. The V gene lost 3 bases and the J gene lost 3 bases, with 12 bases spanning the gap. Germline V gene sequence: CDR1 ENHRY, CDR2 SYGVKD. This chain's CDR3 is CAISDLAENYEQYF. The CDR3 bases are TGTGCCATCAGTGACTTGGCGGAGAACTACGAGCAGTACTTC.

This clone was seen repeatedly, ten times or more. The J gene is TRBJ2-1, the V gene TRBV10-1; 8 bases align to TRBD1. CDR1 and CDR2 (germline): WNHNN, SYGVQD (reference sequence). The CDR3 is made up of 16 amino acids. The V segment lost 4 bases and the J segment 6 bases; nucleotides outside the gene matches: 11. CDR3 loop: CASSALTGAGINEQFF. CDR3 DNA sequence: TGCGCCAGCAGTGCCCTGACAGGGGCCGGGATCAATGAGCAGTTCTTC.

The CDR3 DNA reads as TGTGCTACGGAAGGAACCTCCTACGAGCAGTACTTC. This gives the protein CATEGTSYEQYF. J is TRBJ2-7 and V is TRBV7-9; unclear D gene. Germline CDR1 SEHNR, CDR2 FQNEAQ (reference sequence). The CDR3 consists of 12 residues.

The chain combines TRBV11-1 with TRBJ2-5, with 9 bases identical to TRBD2. After removal of 5 bases from V and 13 bases from J, the junction contained 14 bases not matched to a gene. The CDR3 spans 14 residues. The V gene's germline CDR1 is SGHAT and CDR2 FQDESV (reference sequence). The CDR3: CASSPNQDSGGWYF. DNA for the CDR3: TGTGCCAGCAGCCCCAATCAGGATAGCGGGGGTTGGTACTTC.

V gene TRBV29-1 combines with J gene TRBJ1-2; no clear D. Per germline, CDR1 SQVTM and CDR2 ANQGSEA. The CDR3 length is 12 residues. V was cut by 6 bases and J by 4 bases, with 12 bases left in between. The CDR3 DNA reads as TGCAGCGTGGTCGGGGTCGGCTATGGCTACACCTTC. This gives the protein CSVVGVGYGYTF.

V and J are TRBV15 and TRBJ1-2; no reliable D call. Germline V gene sequence: CDR1 LNHNV, CDR2 YYDKDF (reference sequence). CDR3 length: 14 residues. Trimming cost V 3 bases and J 3 bases, with 11 bases left between them. As DNA, the CDR3 is TGTGCCACCAGCAGTCAATGGGGTGACTATGGCTACACCTTC. The encoded protein is CATSSQWGDYGYTF. The whole variable domain, filled in from reference TRBV15 and TRBJ1-2, reads DAMVIQNPRYQVTQFGKPVTLSCSQTLNHNVMYWYQQKSSQAPKLLFHYYDKDFNNEADTPDNFQSRRPNTSFCFLDIRSPGLGDTAMYLCATSSQWGDYGYTFGSGTRLTVV.

The J gene is TRBJ2-7, the V gene TRBV9; the match to TRBD2 covers 9 bases. This CDR3 region has 16 residues. Looked up from germline, CDR1 is SGDLS and CDR2 is YYNGEE. Trimming removed 4 bases from V and 4 bases from J; junction bases left unmatched: 12. The DNA for the CDR3 is TGTGCCAGCAGCCGCCGTGGGACTAGCCCCTTTTACGAGCAGTACTTC. Protein: CASSRRGTSPFYEQYF.

The table lists this clone with a count of one. The gene calls are TRBV6-2 or TRBV6-3 and TRBJ2-7; 8 nucleotides align to TRBD1. J gave up 6 bases and V 5 bases, and 6 bases lay outside the gene matches. From germline, CDR1 is MNHEY and CDR2 SVGEGT. The CDR3 is made up of 13 amino acids. CDR3 DNA sequence: TGTGCCAGCAGTCCCTCGGACAGGGCCGAGCAGTACTTC. This translates into CASSPSDRAEQYF.

The chain carries TRBV19 and TRBJ2-5; D gene ambiguous. Per germline, CDR1 LNHDA and CDR2 SQIVND (reference sequence). Trimming stripped 3 bases from V and 4 bases from J, with 18 bases between. The length of the CDR3 is 16 residues. The CDR3, as DNA: TGTGCCAGTAGTATGACCGGAAGGAGCACCTTAGAGACCCAGTACTTC. Translated: CASSMTGRSTLETQYF.

The genes are TRBV28 and TRBJ1-5, with D perhaps matching TRBD1 (6 bases). The CDR3 loop spans 14 amino acids. V was pared by 7 bases and J by 3 bases, with 13 bases between. Germline-derived CDR1 and CDR2 are MDHEN and SYDVKM. The CDR3: CASTKGGINQPQHF. The CDR3 nucleotides read TGTGCCAGCACCAAAGGGGGGATCAATCAGCCCCAGCATTTT.

CDR3 DNA: TGTGCCAGTAGTATAGAGCCCCAGGCCTCCTACGAGCAGTACTTC. Translating gives CASSIEPQASYEQYF. The V call is TRBV19, the J call TRBJ2-7; D is ambiguous. The CDR3 is made up of 15 amino acids. Per germline, CDR1 LNHDA and CDR2 SQIVND (reference sequence). V gave up 0 bases and J gave up 0 bases, with 9 bases separating them. Using reference TRBV19 and TRBJ2-7 for the parts outside the CDR3, the full variable domain is DGGITQSPKYLFRKEGQNVTLSCEQNLNHDAMYWYRQDPGQGLRLIYYSQIVNDFQKGDIAEGYSVSREKKESFPLTVTSAQKNPTAFYLCASSIEPQASYEQYFGPGTRLTVT.

The J gene is TRBJ1-1, the V gene TRBV10-1; D is ambiguous. V shed 0 bases and J shed 1 base, with 9 bases lying between them. The germline CDR1 and CDR2 sequences are WNHNN and SYGVQD (reference sequence). The CDR3 consists of 15 residues. CDR3 sequence (DNA): TGCGCCAGCAGTGAGTCGCCGGGCAGGAACACTGAAGCTTTCTTT. Translated: CASSESPGRNTEAFF.

This clone appeared a single time. The rearrangement links TRBV6-5 to TRBJ2-1; 8 bases match TRBD2. The CDR3 covers 15 residues. Per germline, CDR1 MNHEY and CDR2 SVGAGI. The trim removed 5 bases at V and 2 bases at J, leaving 5 bases unmatched. The CDR3 sequence: CASSLTGGTYNEQFF. CDR3 in DNA: TGTGCCAGCAGTCTAACGGGGGGGACCTACAATGAGCAGTTCTTC.

The genes are TRBV15 and TRBJ2-5, with D uncertain. Germline V gene sequence: CDR1 LNHNV, CDR2 YYDKDF (reference sequence). Trimming pared 3 bases from V and 2 bases from J, leaving 7 bases between. The CDR3 totals 13 residues. The DNA of the CDR3 is TGTGCCACCAGCAGGGCTCTACAAGAGACCCAGTACTTC. Residues: CATSRALQETQYF.

The chain uses TRBV6-5 and TRBJ2-1; the D is unclear. The CDR3 contains 11 residues. V dropped 5 bases and J dropped 5 bases, with 4 bases sitting between them. Germline values: CDR1 MNHEY, CDR2 SVGAGI. CDR3 in amino acids: CASSQNNEQFF. The CDR3 DNA is TGTGCCAGCAGTCAAAACAATGAGCAGTTCTTC.

The V gene is TRBV7-6, the J gene TRBJ2-5, with D possibly matching TRBD1 (5 bases). V dropped 0 bases and J dropped 2 bases, with 13 bases sitting between them. Looked up from germline, CDR1 is SGHVS and CDR2 is FNYEAQ. The CDR3 covers 16 residues. The CDR3 coding sequence is TGTGCCAGCAGCTTAGCCCACCTGGCAGGGCAAGAGACCCAGTACTTC. Its translation is CASSLAHLAGQETQYF.

This chain connects TRBV3-1 (or the pseudogene TRBV3-2) to TRBJ1-5; TRBD1 matches at 8 bases. This CDR3 spans 14 amino acids. V gave up 0 bases and J gave up 7 bases; unmatched junction bases: 2. Germline CDR1 and CDR2: LGHDT and YNNKEL (reference sequence). The CDR3 DNA follows: TGTGCCAGCAGCCAAGACGCAGGGGGCCAGCCCCAGCATTTT. It codes for CASSQDAGGQPQHF.

Notes on this clone: Other DNA sequences in the sample encode the same CDR3. CDR3 coding DNA: TGTGCCTGGAGTGTACGGCGGGGTGGTGGGGAGCTGTTTTTT. Protein sequence: CAWSVRRGGGELFF. The rearrangement joins TRBV30 to TRBJ2-2; possible D gene TRBD2, 6 bases. CDR1 is GTSNPN, CDR2 SVGIG, per germline (reference sequence). V gave up 0 bases and J gave up 8 bases, with 13 bases separating them. CDR3 size: 14 residues.

About this clone: The germline gene is not matched at one end of the junction; a read error may be the cause. The chain has TRBV19 and TRBJ2-3; either TRBD1 or TRBD2 may fit D (5 bases each). The CDR3 contains 14 residues. Germline-derived CDR1 and CDR2 are LNHDA and SQIVND (reference sequence). CDR3 region: CASSISPGPDTQYF. Written as DNA, the CDR3 is TGTGCCAGCAGTATATCCCCGGGACCAGATACGCAGTATTTT.

The chain combines TRBV6-5 with TRBJ1-2; weak D call: TRBD1 (6 bases). This CDR3 region has 13 residues. The ends were cut back, 6 bases at V and 3 bases at J, with 11 bases in the middle. The germline V gene has CDR1 MNHEY and CDR2 SVGAGI. CDR3 loop: CASRTGLHYGYTF. DNA of the CDR3: TGTGCCAGCAGGACAGGACTCCACTATGGCTACACCTTC.

V gene TRBV30 combines with J gene TRBJ2-7, with D perhaps matching TRBD1 (6 bases). The CDR3 runs 14 residues. V dropped 0 bases and J dropped 4 bases, with 13 bases sitting between them. CDR1 and CDR2 (germline): GTSNPN, SVGIG (reference sequence). This CDR3 reads CAWSVGGVGYEQYF. CDR3 bases: TGTGCCTGGAGTGTAGGGGGAGTGGGATACGAGCAGTACTTC.

The chain uses TRBV10-3 and TRBJ1-3; TRBD1 might be the D (6 bases). V lost 6 bases, J lost 4 bases, and 16 bases lay in between. Germline V gene data show CDR1 as ENHRY and CDR2 as SYGVKD. The CDR3 loop spans 15 amino acids. In DNA, the CDR3 is TGTGCCATCAGGGGGATACAGGGTGACGGAAACACCATATATTTT. Amino acids: CAIRGIQGDGNTIYF.

As DNA, the CDR3 is TGTGCCAGCAGCAACTGGGGTGAACGGAAGACCCAGTACTTC. Translation: CASSNWGERKTQYF. The chain carries TRBV21-1 and TRBJ2-5. TRBV21-1 is reported as a pseudogene. This CDR3 is built from 14 residues.

CDR3 bases: TGCGCCAGCAGCCAAGATCGGGCGGGGGGGCTGGATACGCAGTATTTT. It is translated as CASSQDRAGGLDTQYF. V and J are TRBV4-3 and TRBJ2-3; 9 bases map to TRBD2. The J segment lost 6 bases and the V segment lost 0 bases, leaving 7 bases of the junction unmatched. Germline V CDR1 and CDR2: LGHNA, YSLEER. The CDR3 loop spans 16 amino acids.

The chain combines TRBV30 with TRBJ1-5, with D perhaps TRBD1 (5 bases). The CDR3 is made up of 13 amino acids. Germline V CDR1 and CDR2: GTSNPN, SVGIG (reference sequence). Trimming removed 1 base from V and 6 bases from J, with 10 bases in between. The CDR3 DNA reads as TGTGCCTGGAGTGCAGGGAGCGGTCAGCCCCAGCATTTT. Amino acid sequence: CAWSAGSGQPQHF.

The chain joins TRBV29-1 to TRBJ1-5, with D possibly TRBD1 on 6 matching bases. The germline V gene encodes CDR1 SQVTM and CDR2 ANQGSEA. CDR3 length: 14 residues. Trimming removed 6 bases from V and 1 base from J, with 13 bases in between. CDR3 bases: TGCAGCGTCGCTACAGGGTCCAGCAATCAGCCCCAGCATTTT. Translated, it gives CSVATGSSNQPQHF. The full variable domain, with the rest looked up from reference TRBV29-1 and TRBJ1-5, is SAVISQKPSRDICQRGTSLTIQCQVDSQVTMMFWYRQQPGQSLTLIATANQGSEATYESGFVIDKFPISRPNLTFSTLTVSNMSPEDSSIYLCSVATGSSNQPQHFGDGTRLSIL.

This chain connects TRBV9 to TRBJ2-7; D is possibly TRBD2 (6 bases). The V end lost 3 bases, the J end lost 5 bases, and 18 bases lay between the germline ends. CDR3 size: 15 residues. Per the germline V gene, CDR1 is SGDLS and CDR2 is YYNGEE. CDR3 amino acids: CASSEEGASINEQYF. For the CDR3, the DNA is TGTGCCAGCAGCGAGGAGGGCGCGTCGATCAACGAGCAGTACTTC.